This T cell receptor beta chain was found in a study of blood T cell repertoires in COVID-19. About the research overall: Sites across the United States, Italy and Spain contributed samples from acute and convalescent COVID-19. From T cells, B-cell-depleted T cells, or PBMCs came the material, which was cDNA or gDNA.

Per the original methods: Amplification of reference gene primers provided the estimated nucleated cell counts. The method was immunoSEQ multiplex PCR; TCRdb's version includes in-frame clones alone and lacks a portion of them. From that table come the V and J calls and clone size; the DNA was used to work out D and trimming. The sample includes about 60,000 clones, about 75% seen only once; the top ten take 32%. The trim removed 6 bases at V and 4 bases at J, leaving 1 base unmatched. Germline values: CDR1 MNHEY, CDR2 SVGAGI. This CDR3 comprises 13 residues. The sequencing input was peripheral blood. The V gene is TRBV6-5, the J gene TRBJ1-5; 9 bases map to TRBD1. The clonotype was recovered from a human donor in a cohort sampled during active COVID-19. The CDR3 region is CASRGTGNQPQHF. The DNA of the CDR3 is TGTGCCAGCAGGGGGACAGGGAATCAGCCCCAGCATTTT.